A single sample is the source of the 32 T cell receptor beta chains below, sequenced in a study of T-cell reconstitution after alpha-beta-depleted transplantation in children. Unique molecular identifiers were incorporated when the TCRbeta library was constructed. TCRdb processed the PCR reads anew with MiXCR; each CDR3 protein has one entry. The sample has about half a million distinct CDR3 sequences; around 12% are singletons. The input for sequencing was PBMCs from the stem cell graft donor, taken from the stem cell graft. These receptors all stem from a human donor who donated a stem cell graft to a child with combined immunodeficiency.

This clonotype appeared a few times. The chain links TRBV5-1 to TRBJ2-7, with 7 positions matching TRBD2. The length of the CDR3 is 14 residues. Germline V gives CDR1 SGHRS, CDR2 YFSETQ. V lost 0 bases to trimming and J lost 6 bases; unmatched junction nucleotides: 6. Written as DNA, the CDR3 is TGCGCCAGCAGCTTGGGAGGATCGGGGGGCGAGCAGTACTTC. Its translation is CASSLGGSGGEQYF.

There are a few counts of this clonotype. This chain joins TRBV7-6 and TRBJ2-3, with TRBD2 identical over 7 bases. Germline V CDR1 and CDR2: SGHVS, FNYEAQ. The V segment lost 6 bases and the J segment 2 bases; nucleotides outside the gene matches: 14. The CDR3 loop spans 17 amino acids. CDR3 bases: TGTGCCAGCAGTTCCTTCTCATGGCGGGGGTCCACAGATACGCAGTATTTT. It specifies CASSSFSWRGSTDTQYF.

This clonotype was found many times. The chain is built from TRBV7-6 and TRBJ1-3; the D is unclear. With 5 bases removed from V and 0 bases from J, the gap between germline ends came to 14 bases. Germline CDR1 SGHVS, CDR2 FNYEAQ. CDR3 length equals 16 residues. CDR3 DNA: TGTGCCAGCAGCCCAGAGGCTTTTCACTCTGGAAACACCATATATTTT. Translation: CASSPEAFHSGNTIYF.

This clonotype turned up a few times. CDR3 DNA sequence: TGTGCCAGCAGCGTAGGAGGGACAGGGACTGAGCAGTTCTTC. Residues: CASSVGGTGTEQFF. The chain links TRBV9 to TRBJ2-1; 9 bases fit TRBD1. Per the germline V gene, CDR1 is SGDLS and CDR2 is YYNGEE. Trimming at V came to 0 bases and at J to 9 bases, leaving 4 bases not matched to a gene. CDR3 length: 14 residues. Combining the CDR3 with reference TRBV9 and TRBJ2-1 gives the whole variable domain DSGVTQTPKHLITATGQRVTLRCSPRSGDLSVYWYQQSLDQGLQFLIQYYNGEERAKGNILERFSAQQFPDLHSELNLSSLELGDSALYFCASSVGGTGTEQFFGPGTRLTVL.

This sequence joins TRBV5-1 and TRBJ2-7; D is perhaps TRBD1 (6 bases). Germline CDR1 is SGHRS and CDR2 is YFSETQ. The CDR3 totals 14 residues. V lost 4 bases, J lost 2 bases, and 13 bases lay in between. Written as DNA, the CDR3 is TGCGCCAGCAGCCGAGCAGGGGATCCCTACGAGCAGTACTTC. Amino acids: CASSRAGDPYEQYF.

This rearrangement joins TRBV20-1 to TRBJ2-5, with D perhaps matching TRBD1 (5 bases). The CDR3 consists of 14 residues. V was clipped by 0 bases and J by 2 bases, with 10 bases between them. Germline loops: CDR1 DFQATT, CDR2 SNEGSKA (reference sequence). CDR3 sequence (DNA): TGCAGTGCTAGAGATTGGACACCACAAGAGACCCAGTACTTC. Protein: CSARDWTPQETQYF.

This clonotype was seen ten or more times. The chain employs TRBV7-2 and TRBJ2-3, with D hard to call. Between the trimmed V and J ends, which lost 4 bases and 4 bases, there was a span of 6 bases. Per germline, CDR1 SGHTA and CDR2 FQGNSA. This CDR3 contains 12 residues. CDR3 DNA: TGTGCCAGCAGCTCCGCCGCAGATACGCAGTATTTT. Amino acids: CASSSAADTQYF.

V usage is TRBV5-1 and J usage is TRBJ1-2; D gene uncertain. The V gene lost 0 bases and the J gene lost 13 bases, with 10 bases spanning the gap. Per germline, CDR1 SGHRS and CDR2 YFSETQ. The CDR3 sequence is 11 residues long. CDR3 sequence reads: CASSLGRSTTF. CDR3 bases: TGCGCCAGCAGCTTGGGAAGGAGTACCACCTTC.

This clonotype occurred a few times. The chain employs TRBV25-1 and TRBJ2-1; tentative D call: TRBD1 (6 bases). CDR3 length: 11 residues. Germline assignment: CDR1 MGHDK and CDR2 SYGVNS. The V gene lost 10 bases and the J gene lost 6 bases, with 10 bases spanning the gap. The CDR3 DNA reads TGTGCCACCTCCAGGGGCAATGAGCAGTTCTTC. It encodes CATSRGNEQFF. The full variable domain, rest sourced from reference TRBV25-1 and TRBJ2-1, is EADIYQTPRYLVIGTGKKITLECSQTMGHDKMYWYQQDPGMELHLIHYSYGVNSTEKGDLSSESTVSRIRTEHFPLTLESARPSHTSQYLCATSRGNEQFFGPGTRLTVL.

This clonotype showed up many times. The chain couples TRBV7-3 to TRBJ2-3; D is ambiguous. The germline V gene encodes CDR1 SGHTA and CDR2 FQGTGA. The CDR3 is 14 residues long. Trimming left V 5 bases short and J 2 bases short, with 11 bases between. The CDR3 region is CASSQPDPTDTQYF. The CDR3, as DNA: TGTGCCAGCAGCCAACCCGACCCCACAGATACGCAGTATTTT.

V and J are TRBV6-5 and TRBJ2-4, with TRBD1 matching 10 bases. From germline, CDR1 is MNHEY and CDR2 SVGAGI. J gave up 9 bases and V 0 bases, and 14 bases lay outside the gene matches. This CDR3 spans 18 amino acids. The DNA of the CDR3 is TGTGCCAGCAGTTACTCTCCACCCGGGACAGGGGTGTATTCCATTCAGTACTTC. Translation gives CASSYSPPGTGVYSIQYF.

The table lists this clonotype with many counts. CDR3 amino acids: CASSSHDRNSYEQYF. CDR3 sequence (DNA): TGTGCCAGCAGCTCCCATGACAGGAACTCCTACGAGCAGTACTTC. The chain combines TRBV11-3 with TRBJ2-7, with TRBD1 as a possible D gene (6 bases). CDR1 is SGHNT, CDR2 YENEEA, per germline. The CDR3 loop spans 15 amino acids. Trimming removed 4 bases at V and 0 bases at J, with 13 bases between.

This clonotype was counted only a few times. This chain uses TRBV20-1 with TRBJ2-2; D possibly corresponds to TRBD2 (6 bases). V was shortened by 0 bases and J by 0 bases, with 11 bases between the two germline ends. The germline CDR1 and CDR2 sequences are DFQATT and SNEGSKA (reference sequence). This CDR3 has 16 amino acids. CDR3 sequence reads: CSARERGRTNTGELFF. CDR3 DNA sequence: TGCAGTGCTAGAGAAAGAGGGAGGACGAACACCGGGGAGCTGTTTTTT.

This clonotype was seen many times. The rearrangement links TRBV28 to TRBJ2-7, with D possibly TRBD1 on 6 matching bases. Trimming left V 7 bases short and J 3 bases short, with 13 bases between. Germline V gene sequence: CDR1 MDHEN, CDR2 SYDVKM. The CDR3 is 13 amino acids. The CDR3 loop is CASNQQGYYEQYF. The CDR3 coding sequence is TGTGCCAGCAACCAACAGGGCTACTACGAGCAGTACTTC.

This clonotype was seen a few times. The V call is TRBV12-3 or TRBV12-4, the J call TRBJ1-2; the D gene is possibly TRBD1 (5 bases). V was clipped by 6 bases and J by 4 bases, with 12 bases between them. The CDR3 is 13 residues long. CDR3 sequence reads: CASSYLGTYGYTF. The CDR3 nucleotides read TGTGCCAGCAGCTACCTAGGGACCTATGGCTACACCTTC.

The chain recombines TRBV29-1 with TRBJ1-1, with D unresolved. V dropped 3 bases and J dropped 0 bases, with 8 bases sitting between them. The CDR3 runs to 13 residues. Germline V gene data show CDR1 as SQVTM and CDR2 as ANQGSEA. The CDR3 bases are TGCAGCGTTGAGCGGAGAATGAACACTGAAGCTTTCTTT. The encoded protein is CSVERRMNTEAFF. The whole variable domain, filled in from reference TRBV29-1 and TRBJ1-1, reads SAVISQKPSRDICQRGTSLTIQCQVDSQVTMMFWYRQQPGQSLTLIATANQGSEATYESGFVIDKFPISRPNLTFSTLTVSNMSPEDSSIYLCSVERRMNTEAFFGQGTRLTVV.

In its sample, this clonotype was seen a few times. J is TRBJ2-6 and V is TRBV7-8; D might be TRBD1 (5 bases). Germline-derived CDR1 and CDR2 are SGHVS and FQNEAQ. The length of the CDR3 is 17 residues. Trimming took off 2 bases at V and 4 bases at J, with 15 bases between the two ends. This chain's CDR3 is CASSLNRLFGGANVLTF. In nucleotides, the CDR3 is TGTGCCAGCAGCTTAAACAGGTTGTTCGGGGGGGCCAACGTCCTGACTTTC.

This clonotype was seen a handful of times. This rearrangement joins TRBV30 to TRBJ1-1, with D unresolved. CDR3 length equals 12 residues. Germline V gene sequence: CDR1 GTSNPN, CDR2 SVGIG (reference sequence). The V gene lost 0 bases and the J gene lost 4 bases, with 6 bases spanning the gap. CDR3 nucleotide sequence: TGTGCCTGGAGTGTACTCACCACTGAAGCTTTCTTT. Its protein product is CAWSVLTTEAFF.

This clonotype has a handful of counts. The chain joins TRBV27 to TRBJ2-7; D might be TRBD2 (6 bases). V was cut by 6 bases and J by 6 bases, with 15 bases left in between. Germline V CDR1 and CDR2: MNHEY, SMNVEV (reference sequence). The CDR3 sequence is 13 residues long. DNA of the CDR3: TGTGCCAGCAGCCCGGAGGGTGTTGGCGAGCAGTACTTC. Encoded protein: CASSPEGVGEQYF.

The table lists this clonotype with a few counts. The rearrangement joins TRBV4-3 to TRBJ2-5; 7 bases map to TRBD2. This CDR3 contains 15 residues. Looked up from germline, CDR1 is LGHNA and CDR2 is YSLEER. Trimming cost V 3 bases and J 0 bases; bases outside gene matches: 4. The CDR3 protein is CASSQNLADQETQYF. The CDR3 region has the DNA TGCGCCAGCAGCCAGAACCTAGCGGACCAAGAGACCCAGTACTTC.

The chain has TRBV9 and TRBJ2-2, with a tentative D call TRBD1 (5 bases). The V gene lost 0 bases and the J gene lost 2 bases, with 8 bases spanning the gap. The CDR3 runs 15 residues. Germline CDR1 and CDR2: SGDLS and YYNGEE. CDR3 region: CASSVGTPNTGELFF. DNA of the CDR3: TGTGCCAGCAGCGTAGGGACACCTAACACCGGGGAGCTGTTTTTT.

The sample holds many counts of this clonotype. The chain joins TRBV7-2 to TRBJ2-3; 9 nucleotides align to TRBD2. V shed 0 bases and J 2 bases; nucleotides not matched to a gene: 3. The CDR3 is 16 amino acids. Looked up from germline, CDR1 is SGHTA and CDR2 is FQGNSA. CDR3 bases: TGTGCCAGCAGCTTAGCGGGGACTAGCCCCACAGATACGCAGTATTTT. Encoded protein: CASSLAGTSPTDTQYF.

This clonotype occurred a few times. The chain combines TRBV27 with TRBJ2-5; 14 bases line up with TRBD2. In germline, CDR1 is MNHEY, CDR2 SMNVEV (reference sequence). Losses at the gene ends were 4 bases for V and 4 bases for J; bases not matched to a gene: 14. The CDR3 contains 19 residues. This CDR3 reads CASSSQKGLAGERGETQYF. The CDR3 nucleotides are TGTGCCAGCAGTTCTCAGAAGGGACTAGCGGGAGAGCGGGGAGAGACCCAGTACTTC.

This clonotype occurred many times. This rearrangement joins TRBV12-3 or TRBV12-4 to TRBJ1-4, with TRBD1 matching 8 bases. This CDR3 spans 17 amino acids. V lost 5 bases, J lost 2 bases, and 10 bases stayed unmatched. As DNA, the CDR3 is TGTGCCAGCAGTCACGTCAGGGGGCGTAGGACTAATGAAAAACTGTTTTTT. Its translation: CASSHVRGRRTNEKLFF.

The table lists this clonotype with a few counts. V and J are TRBV5-1 and TRBJ2-4; possible D gene TRBD1, 5 bases. Germline V CDR1 and CDR2: SGHRS, YFSETQ. V was cut by 2 bases and J by 8 bases, with 14 bases left in between. The CDR3 extends over 14 amino acids. The CDR3 spells CASSFQGGWDIQYF. The DNA for the CDR3 is TGCGCCAGCAGCTTCCAGGGCGGTTGGGACATTCAGTACTTC.

In this sample, this clonotype turned up a few times. The chain links TRBV5-6 to TRBJ2-3, with D tentatively TRBD2 (5 bases). The CDR3 covers 18 residues. V was clipped by 1 base and J by 0 bases, with 18 bases between them. Germline V gene lookup returns CDR1 SGHDT and CDR2 YYEEEE. The CDR3 sequence is CASSLPWGGGWSTDTQYF. In DNA form, the CDR3 reads TGTGCCAGCAGCTTGCCCTGGGGTGGCGGGTGGAGCACAGATACGCAGTATTTT.

This CDR3 reads CASSSTSGAYEQYF. Here the CDR3 DNA reads TGTGCCAGCAGTTCCACTAGCGGTGCCTACGAGCAGTACTTC. The V and J genes are TRBV27 and TRBJ2-7, with TRBD2 matching over 8 bases. There are 14 residues in the CDR3. Unmatched junction bases numbered 4, after V lost 4 bases and J lost 2 bases. From germline, CDR1 is MNHEY and CDR2 SMNVEV (reference sequence).

This clonotype appeared a few times. The chain couples TRBV6-1 to TRBJ2-1; possible D gene TRBD1, 5 bases. Trimming shortened V by 5 bases and J by 10 bases, and 15 bases separated the two germline ends. Germline V gene data show CDR1 as MNHNS and CDR2 as SASEGT. The CDR3 length is 13 residues. Written as DNA, the CDR3 is TGTGCCAGCAGTCCCGCGGCAGGGCTCGAGCAGTTCTTC. Its translation: CASSPAAGLEQFF.

This clonotype has at least ten counts. The chain carries TRBV9 and TRBJ2-1; D perhaps matches TRBD2 (5 bases). The V and J ends lost 0 bases and 10 bases respectively, with 20 bases between them. Germline V lookup: CDR1 SGDLS, CDR2 YYNGEE. The CDR3 consists of 16 residues. Written as DNA, the CDR3 is TGTGCCAGCAGCGTAGGCGGAGGCTTTCCTACATGGGAGCAGTTCTTC. Its translation is CASSVGGGFPTWEQFF. The variable domain in full, completed from reference TRBV9 and TRBJ2-1, reads DSGVTQTPKHLITATGQRVTLRCSPRSGDLSVYWYQQSLDQGLQFLIQYYNGEERAKGNILERFSAQQFPDLHSELNLSSLELGDSALYFCASSVGGGFPTWEQFFGPGTRLTVL.

The CDR3 bases are TGTGCCAGCAGCTCCTCGGGCCGGGCAGAAGAGACCCAGTACTTC. Protein sequence: CASSSSGRAEETQYF. This sequence joins TRBV7-2 and TRBJ2-5; unclear D gene. The CDR3 spans 15 residues. Germline CDR1 SGHTA, CDR2 FQGNSA. The ends were cut back, 4 bases at V and 3 bases at J, with 15 bases in the middle.

The chain couples TRBV7-9 to TRBJ2-1; D remains ambiguous. Germline lookup yields CDR1 SEHNR and CDR2 FQNEAQ (reference sequence). The CDR3 sequence is 16 residues long. Between the trimmed V and J ends, which lost 2 bases and 5 bases, there was a span of 16 bases. CDR3 bases: TGTGCCAGCAGCTTAAGTTTAGCTCAGCCCGACAATGAGCAGTTCTTC. This translates into CASSLSLAQPDNEQFF.

The chain joins TRBV5-1 to TRBJ1-1; a possible D gene is TRBD1 (6 bases). The CDR3 loop spans 16 amino acids. Per germline, CDR1 SGHRS and CDR2 YFSETQ. V lost 0 bases and J 0 bases, leaving 12 bases between the germline ends. In DNA, the CDR3 is TGCGCCAGCAGCTTGGATAGGGGGGCCATGAACACTGAAGCTTTCTTT. Protein: CASSLDRGAMNTEAFF. Full variable domain (missing parts from reference TRBV5-1 and TRBJ1-1): KAGVTQTPRYLIKTRGQQVTLSCSPISGHRSVSWYQQTPGQGLQFLFEYFSETQRNKGNFPGRFSGRQFSNSRSEMNVSTLELGDSALYLCASSLDRGAMNTEAFFGQGTRLTVV.